The 18 T cell receptor beta chains below all came from one sample that was sequenced in a study of cytomegalovirus exposure and HLA in healthy donors. Only in-frame clones appear in the TCRdb table, and some are missing; sequencing was by immunoSEQ multiplex PCR. The sample includes about 50,000 clones, 92% of them seen just once. What was sequenced was PBMCs. Receptors were obtained from a man younger than 35 in good health and CMV-seronegative.

The chain uses TRBV15 and TRBJ2-6; 9 bases are a match to TRBD1. This CDR3 is 15 amino acids long. Germline CDR1 reads LNHNV; CDR2 reads YYDKDF (reference sequence). After removal of 9 bases from V and 0 bases from J, the junction contained 3 bases not matched to a gene. CDR3 region: CATGQGVSGANVLTF. The CDR3 region has the DNA TGTGCCACGGGACAGGGCGTCTCTGGGGCCAACGTCCTGACTTTC.

J is TRBJ2-1 and V is TRBV10-1; TRBD1 agrees at 8 bases. Germline loops: CDR1 WNHNN, CDR2 SYGVQD (reference sequence). Trimming removed 1 base from V and 8 bases from J; junction bases left unmatched: 7. The CDR3 runs to 15 residues. The CDR3 DNA sequence: TGCGCCAGCAGTGAGTGGGCGACAGGGGAGGATGAGCAGTTCTTC. Encoded protein: CASSEWATGEDEQFF.

The chain combines TRBV5-1 with TRBJ1-4; the match to TRBD1 covers 9 bases. The CDR3 totals 15 residues. Germline V gene data show CDR1 as SGHRS and CDR2 as YFSETQ. V lost 3 bases, J lost 4 bases, and 4 bases stayed unmatched. The CDR3 protein is CASSSQGAINEKLFF. DNA for the CDR3: TGCGCCAGCAGCTCACAGGGGGCAATTAATGAAAAACTGTTTTTT.

This clone was counted a few times. The V call is TRBV28, the J call TRBJ2-1; maybe TRBD2 (6 bases). Germline CDR1 is MDHEN and CDR2 is SYDVKM. V shed 4 bases and J shed 9 bases, with 28 bases lying between them. The CDR3 is made up of 18 amino acids. The CDR3, as DNA: TGTGCCAGCAGTTATGGCTCAACACTAGCTCTCTTCCACCTTGAGCAGTTCTTC. It specifies CASSYGSTLALFHLEQFF.

The J gene is TRBJ2-3, the V gene TRBV6-1; TRBD2 matches 8 bases. CDR1 and CDR2 from the germline V gene are MNHNS and SASEGT. The CDR3 extends over 15 amino acids. V trimming: 9 bases; J trimming: 0 bases; junction bases outside the gene matches: 8. CDR3 in amino acids: CASRGLAGSTDTQYF. Written as DNA, the CDR3 is TGTGCCAGTCGCGGGCTAGCGGGCAGCACAGATACGCAGTATTTT.

The CDR3 DNA reads TGTGCCAGCAGTGAGAGAACCGGGACAGGGGGCGTTGGCTACACCTTC. Encoded protein: CASSERTGTGGVGYTF. The gene calls are TRBV6-4 and TRBJ1-2; 12 bases fit TRBD1. This CDR3 comprises 16 residues. V trimming: 3 bases; J trimming: 7 bases; junction bases outside the gene matches: 9. The germline V gene has CDR1 MRHNA and CDR2 SNTAGT.

The CDR3 loop reads CSVGRGQETQYF. The CDR3 nucleotides read TGCAGCGTAGGCAGGGGGCAGGAGACCCAGTACTTC. The chain has TRBV29-1 and TRBJ2-5; 8 bases agree with TRBD1. This CDR3 region has 12 residues. The V gene end was trimmed by 6 bases and the J gene end by 5 bases; junction bases not matched to a gene: 5. Germline V lookup: CDR1 SQVTM, CDR2 ANQGSEA.

This chain uses TRBV28 with TRBJ2-6; 11 nucleotides line up with TRBD2. Germline V CDR1 and CDR2: MDHEN, SYDVKM. V gave up 10 bases and J gave up 0 bases; unmatched junction bases: 11. The CDR3 covers 18 residues. The CDR3 loop is CAIGGATSGGSGANVLTF. Written as DNA, the CDR3 is TGTGCCATAGGAGGGGCTACTAGCGGGGGCTCTGGGGCCAACGTCCTGACTTTC.

This clone showed up just once. V gene TRBV27 combines with J gene TRBJ2-1; 7 positions agree with TRBD2. V lost 2 bases and J lost 6; bases outside the gene matches: 1. The CDR3 spans 13 residues. Germline V gene data show CDR1 as MNHEY and CDR2 as SMNVEV (reference sequence). The CDR3 sequence: CASSLGGGNEQFF. The CDR3 coding sequence is TGTGCCAGCAGTTTAGGCGGGGGCAATGAGCAGTTCTTC.

The chain joins TRBV6-5 to TRBJ1-1; 9 bases align to TRBD1. V dropped 5 bases and J dropped 5; count of bases not matched to a gene: 6. Germline assignment: CDR1 MNHEY and CDR2 SVGAGI. The CDR3 has 14 residues. The DNA for the CDR3 is TGTGCCAGCAGTCTCAGACAGGGGGGGACTGAAGCTTTCTTT. Translating gives CASSLRQGGTEAFF.

This clone was observed once. This chain's CDR3 is CASLGHRGSDIQYF. The CDR3 DNA sequence: TGTGCCAGCCTAGGGCACAGGGGGTCCGACATTCAGTACTTC. The rearrangement joins TRBV28 to TRBJ2-4; 8 bases line up with TRBD1. The CDR3 contains 14 residues. CDR1 and CDR2 (germline): MDHEN, SYDVKM. Trimming removed 8 bases from V and 8 bases from J; junction bases left unmatched: 11.

The rearrangement links TRBV7-2 to TRBJ1-1; the D is unclear. The CDR3 is 14 amino acids. The V end lost 0 bases, the J end lost 5 bases, and 10 bases lay between the germline ends. CDR1 and CDR2 (germline): SGHTA, FQGNSA. The CDR3 bases are TGTGCCAGCAGCTTAGCGCTGGTTGCGACTGAAGCTTTCTTT. Translation gives CASSLALVATEAFF.

This chain connects TRBV28 to TRBJ2-7; D not certain. V was cut by 1 base and J by 6 bases, with 10 bases left in between. This CDR3 has 13 amino acids. Looked up from germline, CDR1 is MDHEN and CDR2 is SYDVKM. The CDR3 DNA sequence: TGTGCCAGCAGTTTATCAGTCCCCTCCGAGCAGTACTTC. Protein product: CASSLSVPSEQYF.

The J gene is TRBJ2-7, the V gene TRBV12-1; TRBD2 is the table's D call and was not checked against the DNA. TRBV12-1 is listed as a pseudogene. This CDR3 contains 16 residues. The CDR3 bases are TGTGCCAGCAGCCCGCGTCCCCTAGCGGGAGTAGACGAGCAGTACTTC. Protein product: CASSPRPLAGVDEQYF.

This chain joins TRBV5-1 and TRBJ2-1; 8 nucleotides match TRBD2. After removal of 0 bases from V and 2 bases from J, the junction contained 7 bases not matched to a gene. This CDR3 is built from 17 residues. Per the germline V gene, CDR1 is SGHRS and CDR2 is YFSETQ. The CDR3 coding sequence is TGCGCCAGCAGCTTGGAACCGGGAGGGATGGCCTACAATGAGCAGTTCTTC. It specifies CASSLEPGGMAYNEQFF.

The chain links TRBV28 to TRBJ2-7, with D possibly being TRBD1 (5 bases). V lost 3 bases, J lost 0 bases, and 15 bases lay in between. Germline V CDR1 and CDR2: MDHEN, SYDVKM. The CDR3 extends over 16 amino acids. The CDR3 region has the DNA TGTGCCAGCAGTTTGGGGCCGGACGTTTACTCCTACGAGCAGTACTTC. It yields the protein CASSLGPDVYSYEQYF.

The rearrangement joins TRBV29-1 to TRBJ1-1; maybe TRBD1 (5 bases). The germline V and J ends were trimmed by 6 bases and 4 bases, with 12 bases remaining between them. Germline V gene data show CDR1 as SQVTM and CDR2 as ANQGSEA. The CDR3 runs 12 residues. The CDR3 spells CSVKPRATEAFF. The CDR3, as DNA: TGCAGCGTGAAACCCAGGGCCACTGAAGCTTTCTTT.

The chain recombines TRBV29-1 with TRBJ2-1; D perhaps matches TRBD2 (7 bases). CDR1 SQVTM and CDR2 ANQGSEA come from the germline V gene. The CDR3 consists of 15 residues. With 8 bases removed from V and 9 bases from J, the gap between germline ends came to 26 bases. CDR3 coding DNA: TGCAGCTTTACCCGCGGACTTGCAAGGGGGGGTGAGCAGTTCTTC. Translated, it gives CSFTRGLARGGEQFF.